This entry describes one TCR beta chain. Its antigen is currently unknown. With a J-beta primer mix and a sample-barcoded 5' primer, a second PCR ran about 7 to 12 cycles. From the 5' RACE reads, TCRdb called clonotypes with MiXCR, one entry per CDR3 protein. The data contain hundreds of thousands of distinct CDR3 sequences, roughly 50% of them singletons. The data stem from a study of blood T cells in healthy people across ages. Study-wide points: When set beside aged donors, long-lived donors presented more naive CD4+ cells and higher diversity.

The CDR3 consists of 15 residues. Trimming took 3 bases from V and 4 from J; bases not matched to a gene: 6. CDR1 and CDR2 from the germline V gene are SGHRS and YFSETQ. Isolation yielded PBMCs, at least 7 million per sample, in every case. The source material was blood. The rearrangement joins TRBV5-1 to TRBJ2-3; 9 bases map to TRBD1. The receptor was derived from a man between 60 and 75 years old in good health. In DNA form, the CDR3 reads TGCGCCAGCAGCTCGGAGGGACAGGGTCCAGATACGCAGTATTTT. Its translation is CASSSEGQGPDTQYF.